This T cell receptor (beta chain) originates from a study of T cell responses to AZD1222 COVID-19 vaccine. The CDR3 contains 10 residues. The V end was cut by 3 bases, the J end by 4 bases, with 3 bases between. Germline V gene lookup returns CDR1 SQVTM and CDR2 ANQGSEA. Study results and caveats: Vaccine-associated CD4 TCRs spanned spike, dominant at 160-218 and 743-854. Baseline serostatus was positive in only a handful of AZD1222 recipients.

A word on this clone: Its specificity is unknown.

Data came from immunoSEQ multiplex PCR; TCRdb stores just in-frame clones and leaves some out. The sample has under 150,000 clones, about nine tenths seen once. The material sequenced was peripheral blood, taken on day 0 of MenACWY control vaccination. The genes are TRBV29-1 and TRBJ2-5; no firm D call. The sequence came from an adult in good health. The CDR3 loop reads CSVDRETQYF. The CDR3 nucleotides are TGCAGCGTTGACCGAGAGACCCAGTACTTC. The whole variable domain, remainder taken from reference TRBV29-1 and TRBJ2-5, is SAVISQKPSRDICQRGTSLTIQCQVDSQVTMMFWYRQQPGQSLTLIATANQGSEATYESGFVIDKFPISRPNLTFSTLTVSNMSPEDSSIYLCSVDRETQYFGPGTRLLVL.